One T cell receptor beta chain is described in this entry. This sample stems from a study of blood T cell repertoires in COVID-19. Looking at the study overall: From the United States, Italy and Spain came samples of acute and convalescent COVID-19. From T cells, B-cell-depleted T cells, or PBMCs came the material, which was cDNA or gDNA.

Original processing notes: Amplifying reference gene primers gave estimates of nucleated cell counts. TCRdb's table, derived via immunoSEQ multiplex PCR, lists solely in-frame clones and lacks some. The DNA gave D and trimming, while V, J and clone size come from that table. The sample consists of approximately 15,000 clones, around 77% of them appearing once. V was trimmed by 1 base and J by 0 bases, leaving 11 bases between them. Germline CDR1 and CDR2: SGHRS and YFSETQ. The CDR3 length is 17 residues. The V gene is TRBV5-1, the J gene TRBJ2-6; possibly TRBD1 for D (5 bases). This clonotype was obtained from a human donor in a cohort sampled during active COVID-19. Sequenced input: peripheral blood. CDR3 in DNA: TGCGCCAGCAGCTTGTCAGGGTCCAACTCTGGGGCCAACGTCCTGACTTTC. Protein sequence: CASSLSGSNSGANVLTF.